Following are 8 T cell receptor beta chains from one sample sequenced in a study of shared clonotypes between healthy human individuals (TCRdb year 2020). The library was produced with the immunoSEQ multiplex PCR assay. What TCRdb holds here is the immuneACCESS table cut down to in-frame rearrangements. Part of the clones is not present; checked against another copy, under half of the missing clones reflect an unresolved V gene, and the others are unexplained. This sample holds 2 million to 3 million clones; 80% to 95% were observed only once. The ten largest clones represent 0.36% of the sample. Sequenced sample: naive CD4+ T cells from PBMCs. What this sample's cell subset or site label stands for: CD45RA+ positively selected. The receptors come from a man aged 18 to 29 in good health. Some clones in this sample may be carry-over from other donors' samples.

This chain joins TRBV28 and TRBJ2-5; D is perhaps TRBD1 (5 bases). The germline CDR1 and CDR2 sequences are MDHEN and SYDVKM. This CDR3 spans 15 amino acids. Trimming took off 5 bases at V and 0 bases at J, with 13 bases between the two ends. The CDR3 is CASSPPWGNQETQYF. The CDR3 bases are TGTGCCAGCAGTCCCCCATGGGGCAACCAAGAGACCCAGTACTTC.

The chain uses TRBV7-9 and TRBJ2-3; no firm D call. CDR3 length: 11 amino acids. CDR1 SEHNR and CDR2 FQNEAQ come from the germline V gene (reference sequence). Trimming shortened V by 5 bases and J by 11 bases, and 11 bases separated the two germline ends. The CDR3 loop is CASSRSSMQYF. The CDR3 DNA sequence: TGTGCCAGCAGCCGTTCGAGTATGCAGTATTTT.

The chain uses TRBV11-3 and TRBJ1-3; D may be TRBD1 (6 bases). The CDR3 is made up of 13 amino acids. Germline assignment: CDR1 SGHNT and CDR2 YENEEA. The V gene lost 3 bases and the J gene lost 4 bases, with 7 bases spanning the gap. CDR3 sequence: CASSLGQGNTIYF. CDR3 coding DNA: TGTGCCAGCAGCTTGGGACAAGGAAACACCATATATTTT.

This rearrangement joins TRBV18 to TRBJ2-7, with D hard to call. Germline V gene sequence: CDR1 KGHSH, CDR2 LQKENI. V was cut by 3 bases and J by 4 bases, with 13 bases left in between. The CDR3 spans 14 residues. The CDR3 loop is CASSPLSAGYEQYF. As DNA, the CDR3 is TGTGCCAGCTCACCCCTTTCTGCTGGGTACGAGCAGTACTTC.

CDR3: CATLRASGREETQYF. CDR3 nucleotides: TGTGCCACTTTACGGGCTAGCGGGAGGGAAGAGACCCAGTACTTC. The gene calls are TRBV28 and TRBJ2-5, with TRBD2 matching 12 bases. The CDR3 covers 15 residues. The V gene end was trimmed by 10 bases and the J gene end by 3 bases; junction bases not matched to a gene: 9. The germline gives CDR1 MDHEN, CDR2 SYDVKM.

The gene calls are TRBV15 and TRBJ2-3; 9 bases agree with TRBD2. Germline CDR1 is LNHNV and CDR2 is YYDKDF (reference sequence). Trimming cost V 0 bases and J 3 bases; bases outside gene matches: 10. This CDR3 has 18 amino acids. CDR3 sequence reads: CATSRDRGRALSTDTQYF. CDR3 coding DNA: TGTGCCACCAGCAGAGATCGCGGGAGGGCCCTATCAACAGATACGCAGTATTTT.

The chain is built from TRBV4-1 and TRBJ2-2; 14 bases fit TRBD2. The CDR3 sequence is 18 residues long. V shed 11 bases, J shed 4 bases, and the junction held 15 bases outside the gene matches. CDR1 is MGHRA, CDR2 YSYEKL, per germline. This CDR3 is CAAGGTSGRNGITGELFF. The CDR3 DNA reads TGCGCCGCCGGCGGGACTAGCGGGAGAAACGGTATCACCGGGGAGCTGTTTTTT.

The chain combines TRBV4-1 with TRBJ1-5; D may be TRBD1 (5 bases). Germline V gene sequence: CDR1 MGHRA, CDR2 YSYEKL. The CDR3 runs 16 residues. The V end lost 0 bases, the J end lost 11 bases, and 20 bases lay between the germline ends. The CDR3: CASSQDWGGSTVAQHF. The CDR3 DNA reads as TGCGCCAGCAGCCAAGATTGGGGGGGGTCAACTGTGGCCCAGCATTTT.